This T cell receptor beta chain was identified during a study of Ad26.COV2.S vaccination and SARS-CoV-2 variants (TCRdb year 2021). With regard to the full study: Donors in the vaccine arm were drawn from COV1001, a phase I-IIa trial of Ad26.COV2.S in healthy adults that was multicentre, randomized, double-blind and placebo-controlled. Ad26.COV2.S was administered intramuscularly at 5 x 10^10 or 1 x 10^11 viral particles, either as a single shot or as two shots given 56 days apart. TCRbeta repertoire sequencing served as the tool for gauging how specific and how broad the SARS-CoV-2-reactive T cell receptors were following Ad26.COV2.S vaccination. The TCR-sequenced set comprised approximately 32 samples: around 20 Ad26.COV2.S vaccine recipients, 5 placebo recipients and 8 SARS-CoV-2 convalescent individuals. Trial participants were randomized into five groups of five: low-dose or high-dose Ad26.COV2.S given once or twice, or placebo on both occasions. Throughout the experiments and outcome assessment, investigators stayed blinded to trial group allocation.

The research as a whole found: Non-spike TCR breadth was comparable between vaccine and placebo recipients, consistent with the vaccine containing only spike. The study was not powered to compare responses between vaccine doses or regimens. According to the authors, total T cell responses may have been underestimated by the TCR breadth and depth analyses. Ad26.COV2.S recipients had higher spike-specific TCR breadth than placebo recipients (P = 0.0014). Substantial breadth of spike-specific CD8+ and CD4+ T cell responses was reported after vaccination.

TCRbeta CDR3 regions were sequenced with the immunoSEQ Assay. After extraction, genomic DNA underwent amplification by bias-controlled multiplex PCR, followed by high-throughput sequencing. The authors' pipeline ran thus. To quantify the absolute abundance of every unique TCRbeta CDR3 region, sequences were collapsed and filtered. Usable DNA was measured by amplifying reference genes present in all nucleated cells, and TCRbeta template counts were normalized to that usable DNA to estimate T cell fraction. Repertoire TCRs were annotated as SARS-CoV-2-specific by exact matching of V gene, CDR3 amino acid sequence and J gene to a known reactive TCR set. MIRA supplied the reference SARS-CoV-2 TCR set, which was filtered for enrichment in COVID-19-positive ImmuneCODE repertoires so that public or cross-reactive TCRs were removed. Based on the MIRA antigens, annotated TCRs were further analysed at the level of specific ORF or position within ORF. Depth was the summed frequency of annotated unique rearrangements, while breadth was defined as annotated unique rearrangements over total unique productive rearrangements. Two-sided Wilcoxon rank-sum tests were used to compare TCR breadth between groups. Not all clones reach the TCRdb copy of this immuneACCESS table, which keeps in-frame sequences only. Checked studies attribute under half of the gap to unresolved V genes and leave the rest unexplained. From that table come the V and J calls and clone size; the DNA was used to work out D and trimming. This sample is represented by roughly 250,000 clones; around 88% of them were singletons. The biggest ten clones account for roughly 3% of the sample.

The CDR3 sequence holds 11 residues, the cysteine and phenylalanine included. Of the read, only the CDR3 DNA is kept; its 33 bases are in frame from base 1. CDR1 GTSNPN and CDR2 SVGIG are derived from the germline V gene (reference sequence). V and J are truncated by 7 bases and 5 bases respectively, leaving an intervening sequence of 11 bases. A few counts support this clone. This clone's antigen is unknown. It has no much larger one-base neighbor in the sample; base qualities were not kept. The treatment or condition label for this specimen denotes: 15 to 20 received Ad26.COV2.S at low or high dose, single or two shots; several received placebo; per-sample allocation not given. For vaccine and placebo recipients, the sequenced repertoires came from samples collected on day 63 after the first injection. Cohort 1b enrolled some 25 adults aged 18-55 years at a single site in Boston, USA, between 29 July and 7 August 2020. Ad26.COV2.S consisted of a replication-incompetent adenovirus type 26 vector by which a prefusion-stabilized SARS-CoV-2 spike protein from the original Wuhan strain was expressed.

Material: peripheral blood, obtained in a trial of Ad26.COV2.S vaccine versus placebo. The source is a person aged 18-65 years who received the Ad26.COV2.S COVID-19 vaccine or a placebo. Recombination linked TRBV30 to TRBJ1-1; a tentative D match to TRBD1 spans 5 bases. The nucleotide sequence is given as TGTGCCTTCCTCCGGGGGACTGAAGCTTTCTTT. It codes for CAFLRGTEAFF. With the portions outside the CDR3 filled from the reference TRBV30 and TRBJ1-1 genes, the complete variable region becomes SQTIHQWPATLVQPVGSPLSLECTVEGTSNPNLYWYRQAAGRGLQLLFYSVGIGQISSEVPQNLSASRPQDRQFILSSKKLLLSDSGFYLCAFLRGTEAFFGQGTRLTVV.